Below, 22 T cell receptor beta chains from the same sample are listed, as sequenced in a study of T cells in Graves' hyperthyroidism and ophthalmopathy. Template material for amplifying TCR beta CDR3 regions consisted of RNA transcripts. Carried out on the TCR CDR3, a first-round RT-PCR used the HTBI primer set. Via MiXCR, TCRdb re-called the multiplex PCR reads, giving one row per CDR3 protein. The table includes around 500,000 distinct CDR3 sequences, around 14% detected once. Sequencing was performed on blood. These receptors all come from a young woman with Graves' hyperthyroidism.

This clonotype occurred many times. This sequence joins TRBV4-1 and TRBJ1-6; TRBD1 is a possible D gene (5 bases). The V gene lost 1 base and the J gene lost 9 bases, with 13 bases spanning the gap. The CDR3 sequence is 15 residues long. Germline V CDR1 and CDR2: MGHRA, YSYEKL. The CDR3 nucleotides are TGCGCCAGCAGCCAAGGAAGGGGAATGGGTTCACCCCTCCACTTT. Residues: CASSQGRGMGSPLHF.

Only a few counts were recorded for this clonotype. The J gene is TRBJ2-7, the V gene TRBV15, with D possibly matching TRBD2 (6 bases). The CDR3 loop spans 14 amino acids. V dropped 1 base and J dropped 0 bases, with 7 bases sitting between them. CDR1 is LNHNV, CDR2 YYDKDF, per germline (reference sequence). The CDR3 here is CATSRAGASYEQYF. The CDR3, as DNA: TGTGCCACCAGCAGAGCGGGAGCCTCCTACGAGCAGTACTTC.

This clonotype has a handful of counts. The chain employs TRBV12-3 or TRBV12-4 and TRBJ2-7; TRBD1 aligns across 7 bases. There are 14 residues in the CDR3. Trimming took 8 bases from V and 4 from J; bases not matched to a gene: 11. DNA for the CDR3: TGTGCCAGCTGCCCGGGACAGAGTCTTTACGAGCAGTACTTC. This sequence encodes CASCPGQSLYEQYF.

Many counts were recorded for this clonotype. The chain has TRBV7-9 and TRBJ2-5; no reliable D call. Per the germline V gene, CDR1 is SEHNR and CDR2 is FQNEAQ (reference sequence). V gave up 3 bases and J gave up 5 bases, with 10 bases separating them. The CDR3 totals 13 residues. In DNA, the CDR3 is TGTGCCAGCAGCTTTGGGCTTCGGGAGACCCAGTACTTC. Translating gives CASSFGLRETQYF.

This clonotype has at least ten counts. The rearrangement joins TRBV5-1 to TRBJ2-5, with D tentatively TRBD1 (6 bases). Trimming removed 2 bases from V and 4 bases from J, with 18 bases in between. Germline lookup yields CDR1 SGHRS and CDR2 YFSETQ. This CDR3 is built from 16 residues. The CDR3 DNA sequence: TGCGCCAGCAGCTTTACCTCGACAGGCACCGGAGAGACCCAGTACTTC. Its translation is CASSFTSTGTGETQYF.

This clonotype was observed many times. The chain is built from TRBV12-3 or TRBV12-4 and TRBJ2-2; TRBD1 agrees at 10 bases. This CDR3 has 17 residues. With 1 base clipped from V and 6 bases from J, the junction kept 8 bases outside the gene matches. The CDR3 loop reads CASSLGGTGDSAGELFF. The CDR3 DNA reads as TGTGCCAGCAGTTTAGGCGGGACAGGGGATTCCGCCGGGGAGCTGTTTTTT.

This clonotype has ten or more counts. This chain links TRBV2 with TRBJ2-1, with 11 bases fitting TRBD2. CDR1 SNHLY and CDR2 FYNNEI come from the germline V gene. Trimming at V came to 3 bases and at J to 8 bases, leaving 6 bases not matched to a gene. The CDR3 sequence is 15 residues long. The CDR3 region is CASSEGLAGGDEQFF. CDR3 sequence (DNA): TGTGCCAGCAGTGAGGGGCTAGCGGGAGGCGATGAGCAGTTCTTC.

V usage is TRBV12-3 or TRBV12-4 and J usage is TRBJ1-2; D call uncertain. The CDR3 runs 14 residues. V lost 6 bases and J 0 bases, leaving 11 bases between the germline ends. The CDR3 loop reads CASSAPDSNYGYTF. DNA for the CDR3: TGTGCCAGCAGCGCTCCGGACTCTAACTATGGCTACACCTTC.

This clonotype was detected many times. The chain combines TRBV6-1 with TRBJ2-1; TRBD2 aligns across 8 bases. V dropped 6 bases and J dropped 3; count of bases not matched to a gene: 7. The CDR3 loop spans 15 amino acids. Germline loops: CDR1 MNHNS, CDR2 SASEGT. CDR3 sequence (DNA): TGTGCCAGCAGACTAGAAGCGGGAGTCTACAATGAGCAGTTCTTC. It codes for CASRLEAGVYNEQFF.

Many counts were recorded for this clonotype. V is TRBV20-1 and J is TRBJ1-3; no clear D. The V and J ends lost 1 base and 0 bases respectively, with 13 bases between them. This CDR3 is built from 16 residues. Per the germline V gene, CDR1 is DFQATT and CDR2 is SNEGSKA (reference sequence). This chain's CDR3 is CSARVTSGLSGNTIYF. CDR3 nucleotides: TGCAGTGCTAGAGTCACCTCAGGCCTCTCTGGAAACACCATATATTTT.

This clonotype was seen ten or more times. The chain joins TRBV7-2 to TRBJ2-3; D is ambiguous. The CDR3 runs 16 residues. The germline V gene encodes CDR1 SGHTA and CDR2 FQGNSA. V was cut by 3 bases and J by 2 bases, with 15 bases left in between. As DNA, the CDR3 is TGTGCCAGCAGCTTTACGCTTGCGTCCTTCACAGATACGCAGTATTTT. It encodes CASSFTLASFTDTQYF.

This clonotype was seen repeatedly, ten times or more. The chain links TRBV7-8 to TRBJ2-3; 10 nucleotides line up with TRBD2. V trimming: 6 bases; J trimming: 7 bases; junction bases outside the gene matches: 10. Germline CDR1 is SGHVS and CDR2 is FQNEAQ. The CDR3 loop spans 15 amino acids. CDR3 coding DNA: TGTGCCAGCAGTTCGACTAGCGGGCTGAAAAATACGCAGTATTTT. As protein: CASSSTSGLKNTQYF.

This clonotype was counted many times. The V gene is TRBV27, the J gene TRBJ1-5, with D unclear. Trimming removed 3 bases at V and 1 base at J, with 4 bases between. Germline V gene data show CDR1 as MNHEY and CDR2 as SMNVEV (reference sequence). CDR3 length: 13 residues. CDR3: CASSFNSNQPQHF. The DNA of the CDR3 is TGTGCCAGCAGTTTTAACAGCAATCAGCCCCAGCATTTT.

This clonotype was counted at least ten times. The gene calls are TRBV10-3 and TRBJ1-1; D is possibly TRBD1 (6 bases). From germline, CDR1 is ENHRY and CDR2 SYGVKD. The V end lost 7 bases, the J end lost 3 bases, and 9 bases lay between the germline ends. The CDR3 has 12 residues. CDR3 sequence (DNA): TGTGCCATCACCGCAGGGGACACTGAAGCTTTCTTT. As protein: CAITAGDTEAFF.

This clonotype was counted at least ten times. The gene calls are TRBV29-1 and TRBJ2-3; the D gene could be TRBD1 or TRBD2 (5 bases each). The V end lost 1 base, the J end lost 1 base, and 12 bases lay between the germline ends. The germline V gene has CDR1 SQVTM and CDR2 ANQGSEA. The CDR3 has 15 residues. CDR3 protein: CSVEGGPVGTDTQYF. The CDR3 DNA sequence: TGCAGCGTTGAAGGGGGACCCGTTGGCACAGATACGCAGTATTTT.

The V and J genes are TRBV29-1 and TRBJ1-2, with TRBD1 identical over 11 bases. Trimming cost V 7 bases and J 10 bases; bases outside gene matches: 5. The CDR3 covers 11 residues. Germline CDR1 reads SQVTM; CDR2 reads ANQGSEA. Written as DNA, the CDR3 is TGCAGCGCCAGGACAGGGGGCTACTACACCTTC. Translation gives CSARTGGYYTF.

This clonotype came up many times. V and J are TRBV20-1 and TRBJ1-1; TRBD1 agrees at 8 bases. Germline CDR1 DFQATT, CDR2 SNEGSKA (reference sequence). This CDR3 spans 15 amino acids. V shed 0 bases and J 4 bases; nucleotides not matched to a gene: 7. The CDR3 loop reads CSARDAGTGVTEAFF. CDR3 DNA: TGCAGTGCTAGAGATGCCGGGACAGGAGTCACTGAAGCTTTCTTT.

The table lists this clonotype with many counts. V is TRBV12-3 or TRBV12-4 and J is TRBJ2-7; 9 positions match TRBD2. V lost 2 bases to trimming and J lost 2 bases; unmatched junction nucleotides: 7. This CDR3 region has 16 residues. CDR3 bases: TGTGCCAGCAGTTTACGCGGTAGCGGGGGAACCTACGAGCAGTACTTC. It yields the protein CASSLRGSGGTYEQYF.

This clonotype was counted many times. The chain joins TRBV14 to TRBJ2-1, with a possible D match to TRBD2 (6 bases). The CDR3 is made up of 16 amino acids. The germline V gene has CDR1 SGHDN and CDR2 FVKESK. V shed 1 base and J shed 1 base, with 11 bases lying between them. The CDR3 loop is CASSQGAGRSYNEQFF. The DNA for the CDR3 is TGTGCCAGCAGCCAAGGGGCGGGAAGGTCCTACAATGAGCAGTTCTTC.

In its sample, this clonotype was seen many times. The gene calls are TRBV6-1 and TRBJ2-7, with TRBD2 matching 7 bases. The CDR3 has 14 residues. Germline CDR1 is MNHNS and CDR2 is SASEGT. V lost 4 bases, J lost 6 bases, and 9 bases stayed unmatched. CDR3 sequence: CASSVEGGPREQYF. CDR3 bases: TGTGCCAGCAGTGTGGAGGGAGGGCCTCGCGAGCAGTACTTC.

This clonotype was counted ten times or more. The chain is built from TRBV28 and TRBJ2-3; TRBD2 aligns across 8 bases. Per the germline V gene, CDR1 is MDHEN and CDR2 is SYDVKM. There are 16 residues in the CDR3. V shed 4 bases and J 2 bases; nucleotides not matched to a gene: 8. The CDR3 sequence is CASSSLLAGTTDTQYF. In DNA form, the CDR3 reads TGTGCCAGCAGTTCTCTTCTAGCGGGTACCACAGATACGCAGTATTTT.

This clonotype was seen many times. The rearrangement uses TRBV2 and TRBJ1-6; TRBD1 might be the D (6 bases). The CDR3 is made up of 15 amino acids. V lost 3 bases, J lost 3 bases, and 9 bases lay in between. Germline V gene lookup returns CDR1 SNHLY and CDR2 FYNNEI. The CDR3: CASSEDSYYNSPLHF. The CDR3, as DNA: TGTGCCAGCAGTGAGGACAGTTACTATAATTCACCCCTCCACTTT.